This TCR beta chain was recorded in a study of T cell repertoires in cytomegalovirus infection. The wider study: An indication of both CMV infection and matching HLA type came from public TCR beta signatures.

Ten or more counts support this clonotype. TCRdb reprocessed the reads with MiXCR, giving one entry per CDR3 protein. The repertoire holds hundreds of thousands of distinct CDR3 sequences, 20% to 25% seen once, with 7.5% to 9% in the top ten. The germline V and J ends were trimmed by 4 bases and 1 base, with 10 bases remaining between them. Germline CDR1 MNHEY, CDR2 SVGEGT. The CDR3 length is 14 residues. Sequenced: CD8+ T cells from PBMCs. The chain has TRBV6-2 or TRBV6-3 and TRBJ2-5; no firm D call. The sequence came from a human donor in good health (CMV status not recorded). Some clones in this sample may be carry-over from other donors' samples. CDR3 nucleotides: TGTGCCAGCAGTTCCTCGTTAGGCCAAGAGACCCAGTACTTC. It codes for CASSSSLGQETQYF.